This T cell receptor (beta chain) was identified during a study of post-analysis software for immune sequencing data. About the research overall: The cohort encompassed relapsing-remitting, secondary progressive and progressive-relapsing multiple sclerosis disease courses.

Regarding this clonotype: Its antigen remains unidentified.

Germline V gene sequence: CDR1 SGDLS, CDR2 YYNGEE. V was clipped by 4 bases and J by 2 bases, with 26 bases between them. The length of the CDR3 is 19 residues. Study-wide points: Comparison with controls showed significantly lower normalized Chao1 diversity in multiple sclerosis patients. Compared with controls, patients had more of roughly five TRBV segments, including TRBV5-6, TRBV5-1 and TRBV20-1. Pronounced co-clustering by F measure was evident among identically batched samples.

Unique molecular identifiers featured in each of the TCR beta cDNA libraries. With about 0.95 to 11 million T cells as the source, a few hundred thousand cDNA molecules resulted. In TCRdb, the PCR reads were re-called with MiXCR into one record per CDR3 protein. Here the sample spans 700,000 to 800,000 distinct CDR3 sequences, about 32% being singletons. The clonotype was recovered from a girl aged 5-17 years with multiple sclerosis. The chain uses TRBV9 and TRBJ2-3, with D unclear. Sequences were obtained from blood. The CDR3 sequence is CASSIAGTGSAEFTDTQYF. In DNA form, the CDR3 reads TGTGCCAGCAGCATAGCTGGAACCGGGTCCGCAGAATTCACAGATACGCAGTATTTT.